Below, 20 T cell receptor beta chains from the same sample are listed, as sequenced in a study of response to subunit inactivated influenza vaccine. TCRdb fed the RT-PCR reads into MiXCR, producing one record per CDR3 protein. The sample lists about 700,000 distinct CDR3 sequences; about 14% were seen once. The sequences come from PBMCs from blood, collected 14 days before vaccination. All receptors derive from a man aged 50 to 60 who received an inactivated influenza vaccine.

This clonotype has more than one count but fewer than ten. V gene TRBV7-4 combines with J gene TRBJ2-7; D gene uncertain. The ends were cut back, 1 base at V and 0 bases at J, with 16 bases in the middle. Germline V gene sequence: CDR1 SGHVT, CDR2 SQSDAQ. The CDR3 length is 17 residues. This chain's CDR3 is CASSLGFGSASSYEQYF. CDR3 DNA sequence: TGTGCCAGCAGCTTAGGTTTTGGTTCTGCCAGCTCCTACGAGCAGTACTTC.

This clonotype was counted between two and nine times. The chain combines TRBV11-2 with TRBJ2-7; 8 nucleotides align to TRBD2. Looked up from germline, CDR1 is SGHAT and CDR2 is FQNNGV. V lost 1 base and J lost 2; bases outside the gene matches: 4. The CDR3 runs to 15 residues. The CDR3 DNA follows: TGTGCCAGCAGCTTAGGACGGGGGGGAACCTACGAGCAGTACTTC. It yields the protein CASSLGRGGTYEQYF.

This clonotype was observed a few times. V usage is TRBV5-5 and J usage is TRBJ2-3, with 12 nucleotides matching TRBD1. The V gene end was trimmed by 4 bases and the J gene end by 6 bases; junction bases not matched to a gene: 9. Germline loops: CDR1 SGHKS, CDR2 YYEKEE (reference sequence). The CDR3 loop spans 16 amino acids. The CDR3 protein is CASSPRGQGARDTQYF. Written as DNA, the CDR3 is TGTGCCAGCAGCCCGCGGGGACAGGGGGCTCGGGATACGCAGTATTTT.

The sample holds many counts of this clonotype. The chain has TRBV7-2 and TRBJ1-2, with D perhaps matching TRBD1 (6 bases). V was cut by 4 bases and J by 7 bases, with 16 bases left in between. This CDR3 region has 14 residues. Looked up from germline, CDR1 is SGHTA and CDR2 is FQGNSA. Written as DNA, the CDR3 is TGTGCCAGCAGCTCACAGGGAAATTTGGCTGGCTACACCTTC. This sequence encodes CASSSQGNLAGYTF.

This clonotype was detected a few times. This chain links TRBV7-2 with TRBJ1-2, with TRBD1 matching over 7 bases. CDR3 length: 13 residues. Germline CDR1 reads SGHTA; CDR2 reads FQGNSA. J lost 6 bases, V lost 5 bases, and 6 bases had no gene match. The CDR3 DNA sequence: TGTGCCAGCAGCAGATCTGGGACAGATGGCTACACCTTC. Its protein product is CASSRSGTDGYTF.

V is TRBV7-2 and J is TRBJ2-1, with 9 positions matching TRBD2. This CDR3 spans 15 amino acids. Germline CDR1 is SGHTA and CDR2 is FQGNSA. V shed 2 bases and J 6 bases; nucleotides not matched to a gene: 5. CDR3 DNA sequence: TGTGCCAGCAGCTTATGGGGCGGGGGGGGCAATGAGCAGTTCTTC. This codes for CASSLWGGGGNEQFF.

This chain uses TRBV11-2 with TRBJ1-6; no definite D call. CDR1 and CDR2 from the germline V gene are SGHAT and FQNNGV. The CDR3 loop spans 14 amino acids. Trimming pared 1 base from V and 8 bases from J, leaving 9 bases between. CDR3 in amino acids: CASSLGRGYSPLHF. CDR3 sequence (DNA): TGTGCCAGCAGCTTAGGGCGAGGGTATTCACCCCTCCACTTT.

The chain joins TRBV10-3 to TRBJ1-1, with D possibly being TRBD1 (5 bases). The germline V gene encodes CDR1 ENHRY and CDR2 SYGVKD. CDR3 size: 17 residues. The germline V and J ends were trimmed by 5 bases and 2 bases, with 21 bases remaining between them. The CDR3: CAISSLSSGTDNTEAFF. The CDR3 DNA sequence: TGTGCCATCAGTTCCTTATCGTCAGGGACCGATAACACTGAAGCTTTCTTT.

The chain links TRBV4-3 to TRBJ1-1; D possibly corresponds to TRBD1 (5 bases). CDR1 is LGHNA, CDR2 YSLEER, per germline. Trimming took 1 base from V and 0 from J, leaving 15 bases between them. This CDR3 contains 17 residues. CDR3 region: CASSQGLQGRVNTEAFF. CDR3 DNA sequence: TGCGCCAGCAGCCAAGGGCTGCAGGGAAGAGTGAACACTGAAGCTTTCTTT.

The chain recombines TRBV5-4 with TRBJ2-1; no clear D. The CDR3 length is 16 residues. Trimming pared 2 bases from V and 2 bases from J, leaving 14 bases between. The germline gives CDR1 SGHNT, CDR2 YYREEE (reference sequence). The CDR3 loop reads CASSFYLSLPYNEQFF. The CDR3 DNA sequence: TGTGCCAGCAGCTTTTATCTGTCCTTGCCCTACAATGAGCAGTTCTTC.

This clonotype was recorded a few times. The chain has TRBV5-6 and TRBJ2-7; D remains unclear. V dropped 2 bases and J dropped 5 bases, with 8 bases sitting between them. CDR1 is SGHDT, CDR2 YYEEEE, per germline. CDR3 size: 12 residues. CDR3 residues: CASSFGRHEQYF. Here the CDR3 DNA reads TGTGCCAGCAGCTTTGGTCGGCACGAGCAGTACTTC.

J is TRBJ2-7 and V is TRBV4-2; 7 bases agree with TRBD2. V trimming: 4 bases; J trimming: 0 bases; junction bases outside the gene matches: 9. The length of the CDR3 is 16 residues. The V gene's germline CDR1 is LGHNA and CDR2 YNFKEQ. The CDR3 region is CASSPASGVSSYEQYF. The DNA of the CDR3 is TGTGCCAGCAGCCCCGCTAGCGGTGTGAGCTCCTACGAGCAGTACTTC.

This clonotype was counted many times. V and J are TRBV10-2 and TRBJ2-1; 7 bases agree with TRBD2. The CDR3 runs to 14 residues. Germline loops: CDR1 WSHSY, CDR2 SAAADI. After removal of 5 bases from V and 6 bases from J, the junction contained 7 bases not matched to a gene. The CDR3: CASSPPPGGNEQFF. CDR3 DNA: TGCGCCAGCAGTCCCCCCCCGGGAGGCAATGAGCAGTTCTTC.

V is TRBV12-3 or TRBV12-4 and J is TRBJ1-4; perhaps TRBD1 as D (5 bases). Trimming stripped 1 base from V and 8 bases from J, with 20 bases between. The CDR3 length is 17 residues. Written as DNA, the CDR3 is TGTGCCAGCAGTTTAGGGAGGGGCCCCGGGTCTCCGGAAAAACTGTTTTTT. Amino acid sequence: CASSLGRGPGSPEKLFF.

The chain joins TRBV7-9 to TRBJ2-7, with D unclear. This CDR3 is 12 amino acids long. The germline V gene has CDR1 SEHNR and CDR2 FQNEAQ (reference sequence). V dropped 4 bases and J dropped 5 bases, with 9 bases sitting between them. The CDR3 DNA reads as TGTGCCAGCAGCTCCCCTGAGCACGAGCAGTACTTC. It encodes CASSSPEHEQYF.

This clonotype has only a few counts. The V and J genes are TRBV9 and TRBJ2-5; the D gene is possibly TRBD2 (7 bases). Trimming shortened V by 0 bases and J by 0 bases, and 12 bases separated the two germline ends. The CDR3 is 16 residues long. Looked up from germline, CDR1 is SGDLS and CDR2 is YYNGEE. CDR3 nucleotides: TGTGCCAGCAGCGTAGGGGGGCTAGCGGACCAAGAGACCCAGTACTTC. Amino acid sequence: CASSVGGLADQETQYF.

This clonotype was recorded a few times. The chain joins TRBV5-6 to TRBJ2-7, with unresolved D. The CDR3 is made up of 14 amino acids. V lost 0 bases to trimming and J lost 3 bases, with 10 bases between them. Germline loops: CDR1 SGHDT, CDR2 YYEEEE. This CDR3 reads CASSLGRVNYEQYF. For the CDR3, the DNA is TGTGCCAGCAGCTTGGGAAGAGTGAACTACGAGCAGTACTTC. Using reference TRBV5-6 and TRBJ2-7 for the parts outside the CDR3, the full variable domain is DAGVTQSPTHLIKTRGQQVTLRCSPKSGHDTVSWYQQALGQGPQFIFQYYEEEERQRGNFPDRFSGHQFPNYSSELNVNALLLGDSALYLCASSLGRVNYEQYFGPGTRLTVT.

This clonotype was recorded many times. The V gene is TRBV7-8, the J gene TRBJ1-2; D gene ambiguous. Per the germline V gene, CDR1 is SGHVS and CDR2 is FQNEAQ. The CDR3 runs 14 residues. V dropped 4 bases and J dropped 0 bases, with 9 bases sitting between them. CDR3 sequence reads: CASSSTGANYGYTF. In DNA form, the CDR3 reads TGTGCCAGCAGCTCAACGGGCGCTAACTATGGCTACACCTTC.

The CDR3 nucleotides read TGTGCCAGCAGCCCCGTCGGCGGAGTAGGGGCCTACGAGCAGTACTTC. Protein product: CASSPVGGVGAYEQYF. The chain is built from TRBV3-1 and TRBJ2-7, with a tentative D call TRBD1 (5 bases). Germline values: CDR1 LGHDT, CDR2 YNNKEL (reference sequence). Trimming shortened V by 4 bases and J by 2 bases, and 18 bases separated the two germline ends. The CDR3 covers 16 residues.

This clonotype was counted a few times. This chain's CDR3 is CASSYSSRGLGKAFF. CDR3 coding DNA: TGTGCCAGCAGTTACTCGAGCAGGGGGCTTGGCAAGGCTTTCTTT. The chain links TRBV6-5 to TRBJ1-1, with 8 bases lining up with TRBD1. Unmatched junction bases numbered 11, after V lost 0 bases and J lost 11 bases. The CDR3 runs to 15 residues. CDR1 and CDR2 (germline): MNHEY, SVGAGI.